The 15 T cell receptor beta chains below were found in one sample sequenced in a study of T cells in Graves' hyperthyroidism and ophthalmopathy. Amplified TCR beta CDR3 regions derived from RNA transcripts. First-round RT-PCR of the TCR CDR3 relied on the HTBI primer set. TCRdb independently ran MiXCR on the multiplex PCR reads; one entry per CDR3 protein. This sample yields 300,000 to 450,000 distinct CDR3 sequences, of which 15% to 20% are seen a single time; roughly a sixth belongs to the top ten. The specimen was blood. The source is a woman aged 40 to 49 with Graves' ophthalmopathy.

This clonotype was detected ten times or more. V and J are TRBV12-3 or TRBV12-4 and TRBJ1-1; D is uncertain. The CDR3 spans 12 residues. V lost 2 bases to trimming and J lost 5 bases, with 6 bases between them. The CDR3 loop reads CASSLLGTEAFF. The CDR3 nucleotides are TGTGCCAGCAGTTTACTAGGGACTGAAGCTTTCTTT.

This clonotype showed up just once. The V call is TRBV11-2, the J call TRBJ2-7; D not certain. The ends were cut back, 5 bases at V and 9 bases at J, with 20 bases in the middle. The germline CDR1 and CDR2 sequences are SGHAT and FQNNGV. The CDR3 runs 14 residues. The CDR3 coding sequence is TGTGCCAGCAGCCCCTATGGAACGGCCCCGAGGCAGTACTTC. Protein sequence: CASSPYGTAPRQYF.

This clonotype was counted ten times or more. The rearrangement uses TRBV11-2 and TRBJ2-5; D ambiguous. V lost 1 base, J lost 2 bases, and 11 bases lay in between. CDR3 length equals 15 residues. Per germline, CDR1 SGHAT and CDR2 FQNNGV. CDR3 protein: CASSLVFSKQETQYF. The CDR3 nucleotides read TGTGCCAGCAGCTTAGTATTTAGTAAGCAAGAGACCCAGTACTTC.

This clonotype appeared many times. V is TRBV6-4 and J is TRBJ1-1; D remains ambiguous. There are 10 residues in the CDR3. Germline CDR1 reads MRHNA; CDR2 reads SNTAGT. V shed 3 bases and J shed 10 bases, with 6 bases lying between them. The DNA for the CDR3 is TGTGCCAGCAGTGAAAGACGAGCTTTCTTT. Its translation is CASSERRAFF.

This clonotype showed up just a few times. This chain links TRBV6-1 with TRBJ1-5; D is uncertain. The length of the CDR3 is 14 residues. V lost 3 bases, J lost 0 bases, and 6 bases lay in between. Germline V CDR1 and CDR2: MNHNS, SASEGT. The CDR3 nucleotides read TGTGCCAGCAGTGATTTTCATAGCAATCAGCCCCAGCATTTT. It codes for CASSDFHSNQPQHF.

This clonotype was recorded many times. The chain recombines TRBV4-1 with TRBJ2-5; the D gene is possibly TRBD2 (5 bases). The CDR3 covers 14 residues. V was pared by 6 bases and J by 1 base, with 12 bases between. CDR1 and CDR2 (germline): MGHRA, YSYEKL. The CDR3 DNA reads TGCGCCAGCAGTCAACTAGGGTTCCAAGAGACCCAGTACTTC. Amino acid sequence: CASSQLGFQETQYF.

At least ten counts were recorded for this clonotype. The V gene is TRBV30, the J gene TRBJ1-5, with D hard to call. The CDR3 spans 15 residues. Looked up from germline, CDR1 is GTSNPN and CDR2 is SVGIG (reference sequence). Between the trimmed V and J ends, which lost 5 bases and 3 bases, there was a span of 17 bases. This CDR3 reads CAWAPPPGYNQPQHF. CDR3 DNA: TGTGCCTGGGCTCCCCCCCCGGGGTACAATCAGCCCCAGCATTTT.

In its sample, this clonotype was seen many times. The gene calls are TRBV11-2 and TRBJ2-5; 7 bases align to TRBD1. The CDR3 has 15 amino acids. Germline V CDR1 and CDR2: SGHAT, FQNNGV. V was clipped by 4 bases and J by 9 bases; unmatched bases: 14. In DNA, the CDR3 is TGTGCCAGCAGCTCCCTCAGGGGACAGATCGGGGCCCAGTACTTC. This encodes CASSSLRGQIGAQYF.

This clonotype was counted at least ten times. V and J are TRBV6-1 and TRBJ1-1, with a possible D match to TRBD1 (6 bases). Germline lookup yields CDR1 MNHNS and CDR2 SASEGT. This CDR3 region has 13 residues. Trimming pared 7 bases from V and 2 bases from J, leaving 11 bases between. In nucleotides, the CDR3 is TGTGCCAGCACCGGACAGTCAAACACTGAAGCTTTCTTT. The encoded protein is CASTGQSNTEAFF.

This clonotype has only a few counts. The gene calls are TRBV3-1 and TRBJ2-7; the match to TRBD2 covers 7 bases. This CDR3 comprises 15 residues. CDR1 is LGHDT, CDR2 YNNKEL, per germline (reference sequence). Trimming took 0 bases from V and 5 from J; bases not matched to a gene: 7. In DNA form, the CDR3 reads TGTGCCAGCAGCCAAGATGGTGGACTAGAGAACGAGCAGTACTTC. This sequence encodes CASSQDGGLENEQYF.

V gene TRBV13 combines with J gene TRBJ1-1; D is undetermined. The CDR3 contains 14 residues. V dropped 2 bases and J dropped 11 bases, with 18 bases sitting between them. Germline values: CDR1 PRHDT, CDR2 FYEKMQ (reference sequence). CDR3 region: CASSLLNIGFGAFF. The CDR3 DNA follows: TGTGCCAGCAGCTTATTAAACATAGGGTTCGGGGCTTTCTTT.

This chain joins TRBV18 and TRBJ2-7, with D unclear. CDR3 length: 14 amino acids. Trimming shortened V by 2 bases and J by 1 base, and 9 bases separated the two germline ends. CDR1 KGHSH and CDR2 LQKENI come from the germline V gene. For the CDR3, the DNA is TGTGCCAGCTCACCAGAGCCCTTTTCCTACGAGCAGTACTTC. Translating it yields CASSPEPFSYEQYF.

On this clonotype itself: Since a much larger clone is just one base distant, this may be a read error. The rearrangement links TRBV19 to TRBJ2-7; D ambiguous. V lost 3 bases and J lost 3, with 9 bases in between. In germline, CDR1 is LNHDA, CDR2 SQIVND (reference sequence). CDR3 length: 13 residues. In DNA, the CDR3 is TGTGCCAGTAGTATGACTCGAAACTACGAGCAGTACTTC. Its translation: CASSMTRNYEQYF.

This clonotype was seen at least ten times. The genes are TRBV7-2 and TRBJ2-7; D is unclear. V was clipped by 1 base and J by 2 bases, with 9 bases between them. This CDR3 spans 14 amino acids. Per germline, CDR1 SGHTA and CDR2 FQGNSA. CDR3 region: CASSLVGYTYEQYF. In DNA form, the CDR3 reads TGTGCCAGCAGCTTAGTAGGGTACACCTACGAGCAGTACTTC.

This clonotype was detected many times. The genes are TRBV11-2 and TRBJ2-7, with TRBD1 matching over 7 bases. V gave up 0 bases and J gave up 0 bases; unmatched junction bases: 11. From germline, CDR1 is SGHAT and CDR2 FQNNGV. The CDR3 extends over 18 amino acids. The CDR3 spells CASSLDIPGTATSYEQYF. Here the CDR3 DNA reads TGTGCCAGCAGCTTAGATATCCCCGGGACAGCCACCTCCTACGAGCAGTACTTC.